The rows below give T cell receptor beta chains drawn from one sample of a study of stem cell transplantation in POMP-related autoinflammatory disease. Repertoires were generated with immunoSEQ multiplex PCR, while TCRdb's copy carries only in-frame clones and drops some. The sample includes fewer than 5,000 clones, about 92% seen only once; the top ten take 2.4%. The material sequenced was CD8+ T cells from PBMCs, taken after stem cell transplantation. Source of these receptors: a human patient with POMP-related autoinflammation and immune dysregulation (PRAID). The graft donor may have contributed some T cells. Both conserved end residues are part of each CDR3. Fields, in order: CDR3 DNA, CDR3 protein, V gene, J gene, D gene, clone size. A D gene is named only where the DNA matches it firmly. Only some rows state a clone size, as once, few, many or a class for expanded clones.

DNA: TGTGCTAGCAGCCCTTCTAGCGGTCCTAGGGGTGAGCAGTTCTTC
CDR3: CASSPSSGPRGEQFF
V: TRBV7-7
J: TRBJ2-1
D: TRBD2
size: .

DNA: TGTGCCAGCAGGACCTCCCCGACTAGTAATGAGCAGTTCTTC
CDR3: CASRTSPTSNEQFF
V: TRBV28
J: TRBJ2-1
D: .
size: .

DNA: TGTGCCAGCAGCGGTACCGGGGGAGACTACGAGCAGTATTTC
CDR3: CASSGTGGDYEQYF
V: TRBV27
J: TRBJ2-7
D: .
size: .

DNA: TGTGCCAGCAGTTTATTGCCGGGACACAGGGAGCAGTACTTC
CDR3: CASSLLPGHREQYF
V: TRBV27
J: TRBJ2-7
D: .
size: .

DNA: TGTGCCAGTAGTCCGACAGCGAATAGCAATCAGCCCCAGCATTTT
CDR3: CASSPTANSNQPQHF
V: TRBV19
J: TRBJ1-5
D: .
size: .

DNA: TGTGCCAGCAGCTTGGGGGTGTACGAGCAGTACTTC
CDR3: CASSLGVYEQYF
V: TRBV5-4
J: TRBJ2-7
D: .
size: .

DNA: TGTGCCAGCAGCTTCGGGGTCTCCTACGAGCAGTACTTC
CDR3: CASSFGVSYEQYF
V: TRBV12-3/TRBV12-4
J: TRBJ2-7
D: .
size: .

DNA: TGTGCCAGTAGTATATTGACAGGGGGCTACAATGAGCAGTTCTTC
CDR3: CASSILTGGYNEQFF
V: TRBV19
J: TRBJ2-1
D: TRBD1
size: .

DNA: TGTGCCAGCAGCTTAGACCGGGTCGCGCGAGCTTTCTTT
CDR3: CASSLDRVARAFF
V: TRBV7-9
J: TRBJ1-1
D: .
size: .

DNA: TGTGCCAGCAGTTTAGGGGCTAATTCACCCCTCCACTTT
CDR3: CASSLGANSPLHF
V: TRBV27
J: TRBJ1-6
D: .
size: .

DNA: TGTGCCAGCAGCTCGTCGCTCCAGAGGCAGACAACCTCCTACAATGAGCAGTTCTTC
CDR3: CASSSSLQRQTTSYNEQFF
V: TRBV7-9
J: TRBJ2-1
D: .
size: .

DNA: TGTGCCAGCAGCTTAAGTCTAGCGGGGAGTCGTACCTACGAGCAGTACTTC
CDR3: CASSLSLAGSRTYEQYF
V: TRBV7-8
J: TRBJ2-7
D: TRBD2
size: .

DNA: TGTGCCAGCAGCCAAGAGGAAGGAGGGGGGGGCTACGAGCAGTACTTC
CDR3: CASSQEEGGGGYEQYF
V: TRBV4-2
J: TRBJ2-7
D: .
size: .

DNA: TGTGCCAGCAGGAAAATGGGACAGGGGGCAACTGAAGCTTTCTTT
CDR3: CASRKMGQGATEAFF
V: TRBV28
J: TRBJ1-1
D: TRBD1
size: .

DNA: TGTGCCAGCAGCTTCCCCGGGACAACCTACGAGCAGTACTTC
CDR3: CASSFPGTTYEQYF
V: TRBV7-2
J: TRBJ2-7
D: .
size: .

DNA: TGTGCCAGCAGCGTAGATGGGAGCCAGGGGACTGAAGCTTTCTTT
CDR3: CASSVDGSQGTEAFF
V: TRBV9
J: TRBJ1-1
D: .
size: .

DNA: TGCGCCAGCAGCCTCACAGGGGGTGAGCAGTTCTTC
CDR3: CASSLTGGEQFF
V: TRBV5-1
J: TRBJ2-1
D: TRBD1
size: .

DNA: TGTGCCAGCAGTTATCTCGGCGACAATGAGCAGTTCTTC
CDR3: CASSYLGDNEQFF
V: TRBV27
J: TRBJ2-1
D: .
size: .

DNA: TGTGCCTGGAGTGTACGAGGGTCTAGCAATCAGCCCCAGCATTTT
CDR3: CAWSVRGSSNQPQHF
V: TRBV30
J: TRBJ1-5
D: .
size: .

DNA: TGTGCCAGCAGGATCGAACCCTCGAACACCGGGGAGCTGTTTTTT
CDR3: CASRIEPSNTGELFF
V: TRBV27
J: TRBJ2-2
D: .
size: .

DNA: TGTGCCAGCAGCTTAGGGACAGCCGCTGAGGGCTACACCTTC
CDR3: CASSLGTAAEGYTF
V: TRBV5-4
J: TRBJ1-2
D: TRBD1
size: .

DNA: TGTGCCAGCAGCCAAGGACAGGGACCTTCCTACGAGCAGTACTTC
CDR3: CASSQGQGPSYEQYF
V: TRBV7-6
J: TRBJ2-7
D: TRBD1
size: .

DNA: TGCGCCAGCAGCTTACCCCCTCAAGAGACCCAGTACTTC
CDR3: CASSLPPQETQYF
V: TRBV5-1
J: TRBJ2-5
D: .
size: .

DNA: TGTGCCAGTAGTATAGTGGGGTTACAAGGCTACACCTTC
CDR3: CASSIVGLQGYTF
V: TRBV19
J: TRBJ1-2
D: .
size: few

DNA: TGTGCCAGCAGCCAAGATTCTGGCTACACCTACGAGCAGTACTTC
CDR3: CASSQDSGYTYEQYF
V: TRBV4-2
J: TRBJ2-7
D: .
size: .

DNA: TGTGCCAGCGGAAAGGGCTGGCAAGAGACCCAGTACTTC
CDR3: CASGKGWQETQYF
V: TRBV2
J: TRBJ2-5
D: .
size: .

DNA: TGTGCCAGCAGCTTATCGCGGGAGGGGGAGGATACGCAGTATTTT
CDR3: CASSLSREGEDTQYF
V: TRBV7-3
J: TRBJ2-3
D: TRBD2
size: .

DNA: TGTGCCAGCACCCGGGACAAAGGCACAGATACGCAGTATTTT
CDR3: CASTRDKGTDTQYF
V: TRBV6-5
J: TRBJ2-3
D: .
size: .

DNA: TGTGCCAGCAGCCGGACAGGGGGCCTCCGGCAGCCCCAGCATTTT
CDR3: CASSRTGGLRQPQHF
V: TRBV28
J: TRBJ1-5
D: TRBD1
size: .

DNA: TGTGCCAGCAGCGAAGCGGTGAGCTCCTACAATGAGCAGTTCTTC
CDR3: CASSEAVSSYNEQFF
V: TRBV6-1
J: TRBJ2-1
D: .
size: .

DNA: TGTGCCAGCAGCCTCCTCCAAGAGACCCAGTACTTC
CDR3: CASSLLQETQYF
V: TRBV13
J: TRBJ2-5
D: .
size: few

DNA: TGTGCCAGCAGTTTAATGGGGGGCGTAGTGTCATACGAGCAGTACTTC
CDR3: CASSLMGGVVSYEQYF
V: TRBV28
J: TRBJ2-7
D: .
size: .

DNA: TGTGCCAGCTCCCCAGGGGACAATGAGCAGTTCTTC
CDR3: CASSPGDNEQFF
V: TRBV9
J: TRBJ2-1
D: .
size: .

DNA: TGTGCCAGCAGCGTAGAGGCGGGAGGGGCCTACAATGAGCAGTTCTTC
CDR3: CASSVEAGGAYNEQFF
V: TRBV9
J: TRBJ2-1
D: TRBD2
size: .

DNA: TGTGCCAGCAGCTCAATAGCCGAAAGGGTCCACGAGCAGTACTTC
CDR3: CASSSIAERVHEQYF
V: TRBV7-9
J: TRBJ2-7
D: .
size: .

DNA: TGTGCCAGCAGCCAAGGGGGCAATGAGCAGTTCTTC
CDR3: CASSQGGNEQFF
V: TRBV4-2
J: TRBJ2-1
D: .
size: .

DNA: TGTGCCAGCAGCTTAGTAGGGGGGGCGGGACAGCCCCAGCATTTT
CDR3: CASSLVGGAGQPQHF
V: TRBV7-9
J: TRBJ1-5
D: .
size: few

DNA: TGTGCCAGCAGCTTATCGGGACAATACAATGAGCAGTTCTTC
CDR3: CASSLSGQYNEQFF
V: TRBV7-9
J: TRBJ2-1
D: .
size: once

DNA: TGTGCCAGCAGCTTTAACCAGGGAACTGAAGCTTTCTTT
CDR3: CASSFNQGTEAFF
V: TRBV7-2
J: TRBJ1-1
D: .
size: .

DNA: TGCGCCAGCAGTAAGGCGGGAGGGAACACCGGGGAGCTGTTTTTT
CDR3: CASSKAGGNTGELFF
V: TRBV5-1
J: TRBJ2-2
D: TRBD2
size: .

DNA: TGTGCCAGCAGCTCCCATATGGGACAAGGACCCTCCTACGAGCAGTACTTC
CDR3: CASSSHMGQGPSYEQYF
V: TRBV7-6
J: TRBJ2-7
D: .
size: .

DNA: TGTGCTAGCAGCTCCAGGGAGGGGGGCTACAATGAGCAGTTCTTC
CDR3: CASSSREGGYNEQFF
V: TRBV7-7
J: TRBJ2-1
D: .
size: .

DNA: TGTGCCAGCAGCTCCCGGGATAGCGGGAGCGATGAGCAGTTCTTC
CDR3: CASSSRDSGSDEQFF
V: TRBV7-9
J: TRBJ2-1
D: TRBD2
size: .

DNA: TGTGCCAGCAGCCAGGGGGATGGCTACACCTTC
CDR3: CASSQGDGYTF
V: TRBV4-2
J: TRBJ1-2
D: .
size: few

DNA: TGTGCCAGCAGCGTAGACCCTGGTCGGGGGAACACCGGGGAGCTGTTTTTT
CDR3: CASSVDPGRGNTGELFF
V: TRBV9
J: TRBJ2-2
D: .
size: .

DNA: TGTGCCAGCAGTTTTGTGGAGGGTTTTGGAGAGACCCAGTACTTC
CDR3: CASSFVEGFGETQYF
V: TRBV28
J: TRBJ2-5
D: .
size: .

DNA: TGTGCCAGCACCAGTGTGGTATGGGGGAGCACTGAAGCTTTCTTT
CDR3: CASTSVVWGSTEAFF
V: TRBV27
J: TRBJ1-1
D: .
size: .